This T cell receptor (beta chain) was identified in a study of blood T cell repertoires in COVID-19. This CDR3 region has 15 residues. The V end was cut by 4 bases, the J end by 0 bases, with 9 bases between. Per the germline V gene, CDR1 is MNHEY and CDR2 is SVGAGI. The protocol was immunoSEQ multiplex PCR, while the TCRdb copy is restricted to in-frame clones and leaves out a portion. The table records more than 75,000 clones, around 80% of them present only once. This clone was picked up one time. Specimen: peripheral blood. The V call is TRBV6-5, the J call TRBJ2-2; D may be TRBD2 (5 bases). The sequence was obtained from a man in his 60s with acute or convalescent COVID-19. CDR3 sequence (DNA): TGTGCCAGCAGTTTCTTCGGGACGAACACCGGGGAGCTGTTTTTT. Amino acid sequence: CASSFFGTNTGELFF.